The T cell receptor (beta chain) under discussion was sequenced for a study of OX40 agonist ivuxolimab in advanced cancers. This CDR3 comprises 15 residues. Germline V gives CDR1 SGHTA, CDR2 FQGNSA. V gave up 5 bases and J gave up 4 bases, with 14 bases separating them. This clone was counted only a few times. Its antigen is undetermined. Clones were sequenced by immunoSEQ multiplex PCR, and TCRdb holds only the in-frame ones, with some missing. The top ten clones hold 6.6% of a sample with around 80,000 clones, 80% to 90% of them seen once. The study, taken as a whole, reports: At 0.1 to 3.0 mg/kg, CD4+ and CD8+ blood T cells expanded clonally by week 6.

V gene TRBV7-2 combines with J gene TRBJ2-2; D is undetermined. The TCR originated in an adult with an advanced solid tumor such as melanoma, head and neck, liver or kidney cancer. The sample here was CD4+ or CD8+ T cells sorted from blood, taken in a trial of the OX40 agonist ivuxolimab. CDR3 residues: CASSPEARGTGELFF. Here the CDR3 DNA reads TGTGCCAGCAGCCCCGAGGCCCGAGGCACCGGGGAGCTGTTTTTT.